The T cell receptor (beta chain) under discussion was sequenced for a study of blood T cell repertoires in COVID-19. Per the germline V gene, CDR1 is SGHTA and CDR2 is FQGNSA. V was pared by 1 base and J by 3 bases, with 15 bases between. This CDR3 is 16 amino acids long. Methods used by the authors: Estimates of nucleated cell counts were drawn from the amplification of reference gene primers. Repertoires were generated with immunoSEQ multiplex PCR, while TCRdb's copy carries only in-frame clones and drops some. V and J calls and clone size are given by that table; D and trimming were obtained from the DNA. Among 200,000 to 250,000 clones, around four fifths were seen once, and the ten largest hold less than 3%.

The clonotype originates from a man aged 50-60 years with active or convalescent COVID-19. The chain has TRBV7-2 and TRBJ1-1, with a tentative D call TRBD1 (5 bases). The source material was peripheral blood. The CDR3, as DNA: TGTGCCAGCAGCTTAGGAACCAGGGATTGGGACACTGAAGCTTTCTTT. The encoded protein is CASSLGTRDWDTEAFF.